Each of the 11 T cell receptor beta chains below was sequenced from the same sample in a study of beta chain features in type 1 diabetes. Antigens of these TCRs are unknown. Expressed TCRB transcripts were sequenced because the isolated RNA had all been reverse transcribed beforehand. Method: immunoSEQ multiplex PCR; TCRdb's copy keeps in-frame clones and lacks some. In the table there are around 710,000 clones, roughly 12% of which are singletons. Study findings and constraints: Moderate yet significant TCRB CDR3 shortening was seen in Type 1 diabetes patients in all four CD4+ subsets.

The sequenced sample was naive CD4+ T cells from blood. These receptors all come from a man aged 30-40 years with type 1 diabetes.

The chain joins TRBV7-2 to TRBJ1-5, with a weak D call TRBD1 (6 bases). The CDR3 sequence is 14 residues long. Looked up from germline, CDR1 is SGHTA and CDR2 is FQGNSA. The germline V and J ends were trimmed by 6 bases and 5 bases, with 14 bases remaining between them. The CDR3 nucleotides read TGTGCCAGCAGGGCCCCAGGGGTCGATCAGCCCCAGCATTTT. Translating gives CASRAPGVDQPQHF.

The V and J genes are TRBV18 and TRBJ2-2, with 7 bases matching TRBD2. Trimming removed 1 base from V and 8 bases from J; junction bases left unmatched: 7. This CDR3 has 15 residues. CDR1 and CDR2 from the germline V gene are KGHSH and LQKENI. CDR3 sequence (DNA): TGTGCCAGCTCACCACTCCGACTAGCCGCTGGGGAGCTGTTTTTT. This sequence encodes CASSPLRLAAGELFF.

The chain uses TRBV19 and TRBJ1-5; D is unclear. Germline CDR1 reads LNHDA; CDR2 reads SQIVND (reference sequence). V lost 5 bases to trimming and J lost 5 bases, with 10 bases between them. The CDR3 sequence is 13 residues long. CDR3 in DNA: TGTGCCAGTAGTCTGGGTATCGATCAGCCCCAGCATTTT. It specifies CASSLGIDQPQHF.

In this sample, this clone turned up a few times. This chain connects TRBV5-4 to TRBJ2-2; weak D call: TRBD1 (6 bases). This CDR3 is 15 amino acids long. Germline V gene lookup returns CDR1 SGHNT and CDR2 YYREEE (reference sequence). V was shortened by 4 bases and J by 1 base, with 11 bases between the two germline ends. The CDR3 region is CASSPGQQNTGELFF. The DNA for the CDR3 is TGTGCCAGCAGCCCCGGACAGCAGAACACCGGGGAGCTGTTTTTT.

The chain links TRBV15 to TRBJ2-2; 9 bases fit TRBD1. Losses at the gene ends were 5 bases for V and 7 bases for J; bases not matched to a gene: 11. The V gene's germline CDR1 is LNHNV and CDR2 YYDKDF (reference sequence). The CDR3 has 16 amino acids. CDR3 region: CATSRPGQGYNGELFF. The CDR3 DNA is TGTGCCACCAGCCGACCGGGACAGGGATATAACGGGGAGCTGTTTTTT. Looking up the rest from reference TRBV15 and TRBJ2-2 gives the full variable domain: DAMVIQNPRYQVTQFGKPVTLSCSQTLNHNVMYWYQQKSSQAPKLLFHYYDKDFNNEADTPDNFQSRRPNTSFCFLDIRSPGLGDTAMYLCATSRPGQGYNGELFFGEGSRLTVL.

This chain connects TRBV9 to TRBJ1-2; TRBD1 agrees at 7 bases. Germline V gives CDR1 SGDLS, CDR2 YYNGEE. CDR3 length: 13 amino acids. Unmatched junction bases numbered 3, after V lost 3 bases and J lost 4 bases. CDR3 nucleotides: TGTGCCAGCAGCGAAGGGACAGCCTATGGCTACACCTTC. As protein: CASSEGTAYGYTF.

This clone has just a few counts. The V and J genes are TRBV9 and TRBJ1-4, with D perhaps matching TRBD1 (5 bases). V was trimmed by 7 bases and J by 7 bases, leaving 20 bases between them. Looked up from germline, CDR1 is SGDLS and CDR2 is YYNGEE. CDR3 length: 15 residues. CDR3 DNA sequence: TGTGCCAGCGCGGGGACTGCGGCAGAATTTGAAAAACTGTTTTTT. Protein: CASAGTAAEFEKLFF.

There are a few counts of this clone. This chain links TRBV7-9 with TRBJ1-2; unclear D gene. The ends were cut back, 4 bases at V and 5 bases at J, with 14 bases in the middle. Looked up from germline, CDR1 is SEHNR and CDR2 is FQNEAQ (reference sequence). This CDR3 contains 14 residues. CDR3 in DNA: TGTGCCAGCAGCTCCACGACGGACGGATATGGCTACACCTTC. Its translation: CASSSTTDGYGYTF.

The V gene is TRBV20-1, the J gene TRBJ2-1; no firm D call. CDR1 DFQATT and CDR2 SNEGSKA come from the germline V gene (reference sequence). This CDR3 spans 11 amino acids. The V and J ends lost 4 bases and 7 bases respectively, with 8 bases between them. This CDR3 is CSAIRPNEQFF. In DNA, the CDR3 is TGCAGTGCTATCCGACCTAATGAGCAGTTCTTC.

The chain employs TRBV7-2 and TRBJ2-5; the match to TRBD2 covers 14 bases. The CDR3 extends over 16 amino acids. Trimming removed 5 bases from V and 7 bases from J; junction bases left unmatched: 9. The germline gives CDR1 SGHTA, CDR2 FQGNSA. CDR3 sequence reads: CASSTPTSGGAGTQYF. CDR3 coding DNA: TGTGCCAGCAGCACCCCGACTAGCGGGGGGGCCGGGACCCAGTACTTC.

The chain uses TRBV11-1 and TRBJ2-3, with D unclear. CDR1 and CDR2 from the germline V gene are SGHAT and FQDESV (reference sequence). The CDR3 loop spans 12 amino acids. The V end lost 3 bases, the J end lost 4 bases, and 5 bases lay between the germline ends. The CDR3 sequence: CASSLTADTQYF. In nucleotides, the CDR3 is TGTGCCAGCAGCTTGACTGCAGATACGCAGTATTTT. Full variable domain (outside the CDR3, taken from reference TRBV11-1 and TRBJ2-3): EAEVAQSPRYKITEKSQAVAFWCDPISGHATLYWYRQILGQGPELLVQFQDESVVDDSQLPKDRFSAERLKGVDSTLKIQPAELGDSAMYLCASSLTADTQYFGPGTRLTVL.